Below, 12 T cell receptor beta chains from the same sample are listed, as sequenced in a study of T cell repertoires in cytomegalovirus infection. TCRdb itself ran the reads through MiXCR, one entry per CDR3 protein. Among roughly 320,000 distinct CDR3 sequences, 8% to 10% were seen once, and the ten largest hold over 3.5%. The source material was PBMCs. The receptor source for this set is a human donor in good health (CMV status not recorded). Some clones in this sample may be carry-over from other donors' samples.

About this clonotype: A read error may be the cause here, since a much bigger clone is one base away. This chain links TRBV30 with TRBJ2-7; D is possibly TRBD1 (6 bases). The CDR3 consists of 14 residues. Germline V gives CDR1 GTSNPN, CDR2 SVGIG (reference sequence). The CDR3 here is CAWRSIRGAYELYF. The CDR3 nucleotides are TGTGCCTGGAGGTCCATCAGGGGAGCCTACGAGCTGTACTTC.

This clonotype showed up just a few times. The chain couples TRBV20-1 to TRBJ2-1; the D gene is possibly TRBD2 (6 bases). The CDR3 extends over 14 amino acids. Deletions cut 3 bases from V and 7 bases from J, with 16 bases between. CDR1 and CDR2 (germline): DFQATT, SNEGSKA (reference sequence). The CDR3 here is CSASPGPRGNEQFF. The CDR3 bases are TGCAGTGCTAGTCCGGGACCCCGGGGGAATGAGCAGTTCTTC.

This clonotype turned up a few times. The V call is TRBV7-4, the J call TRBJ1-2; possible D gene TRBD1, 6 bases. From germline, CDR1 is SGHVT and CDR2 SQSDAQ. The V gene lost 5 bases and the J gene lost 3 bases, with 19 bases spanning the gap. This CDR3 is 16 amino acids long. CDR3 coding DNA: TGTGCCAGCAGCCTAATGCAAGAACAGGGCTACTATGGCTACACCTTC. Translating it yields CASSLMQEQGYYGYTF.

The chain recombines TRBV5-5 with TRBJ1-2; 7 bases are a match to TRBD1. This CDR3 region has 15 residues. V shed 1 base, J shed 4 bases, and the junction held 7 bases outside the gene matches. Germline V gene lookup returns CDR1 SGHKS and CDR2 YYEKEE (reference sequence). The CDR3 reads CASSLTGQLLYGYTF. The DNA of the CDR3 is TGTGCCAGCAGCTTGACGGGACAGCTACTCTATGGCTACACCTTC. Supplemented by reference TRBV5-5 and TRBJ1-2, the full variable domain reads DAGVTQSPTHLIKTRGQQVTLRCSPISGHKSVSWYQQVLGQGPQFIFQYYEKEERGRGNFPDRFSARQFPNYSSELNVNALLLGDSALYLCASSLTGQLLYGYTFGSGTRLTVV.

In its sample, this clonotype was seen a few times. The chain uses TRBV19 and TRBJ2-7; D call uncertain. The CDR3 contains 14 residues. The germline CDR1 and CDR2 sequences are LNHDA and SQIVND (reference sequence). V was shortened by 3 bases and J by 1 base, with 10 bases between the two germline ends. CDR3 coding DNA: TGTGCCAGTAGTATCCGTCCTCAATCCTACGAGCAGTACTTC. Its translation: CASSIRPQSYEQYF.

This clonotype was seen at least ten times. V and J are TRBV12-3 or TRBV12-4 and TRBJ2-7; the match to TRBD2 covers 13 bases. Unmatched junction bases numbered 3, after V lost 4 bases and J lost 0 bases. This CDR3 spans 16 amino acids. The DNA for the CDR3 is TGTGCCAGCAGTTCGGGACTAGCGGGGAGCTCCTACGAGCAGTACTTC. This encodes CASSSGLAGSSYEQYF.

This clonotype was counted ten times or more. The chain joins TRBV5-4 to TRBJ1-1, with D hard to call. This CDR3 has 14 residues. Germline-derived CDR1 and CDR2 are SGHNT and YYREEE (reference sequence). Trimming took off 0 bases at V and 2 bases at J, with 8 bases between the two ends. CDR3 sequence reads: CASSLAGSNTEAFF. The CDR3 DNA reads TGTGCCAGCAGCTTGGCCGGAAGTAACACTGAAGCTTTCTTT.

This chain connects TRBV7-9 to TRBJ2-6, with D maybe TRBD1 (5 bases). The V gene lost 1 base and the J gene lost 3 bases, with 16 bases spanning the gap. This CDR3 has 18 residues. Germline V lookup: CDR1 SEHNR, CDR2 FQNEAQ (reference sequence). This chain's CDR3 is CASSLGQGRSYGANVLTF. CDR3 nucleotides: TGTGCCAGCAGCTTAGGGCAGGGCAGATCTTATGGGGCCAACGTCCTGACTTTC.

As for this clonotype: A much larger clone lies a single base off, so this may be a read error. CDR3 bases: TGCAGCGTTGAATGGTCCAGGATCCAGAACACTGAAGCTTTCTTT. It codes for CSVEWSRIQNTEAFF. The chain has TRBV29-1 and TRBJ1-1; D is undetermined. The CDR3 is 15 residues long. From germline, CDR1 is SQVTM and CDR2 ANQGSEA. Between the trimmed V and J ends, which lost 2 bases and 1 base, there was a span of 14 bases.

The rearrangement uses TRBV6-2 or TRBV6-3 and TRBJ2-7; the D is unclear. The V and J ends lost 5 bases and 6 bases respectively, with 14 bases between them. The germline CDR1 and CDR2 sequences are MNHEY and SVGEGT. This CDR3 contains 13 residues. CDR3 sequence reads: CASSPFWGSEQYF. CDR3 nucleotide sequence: TGTGCCAGCAGTCCGTTCTGGGGATCCGAGCAGTACTTC.

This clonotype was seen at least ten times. As DNA, the CDR3 is TGTGCCAGCAGGAGGACTAGCGGGGGGTCCCCCTACAATGAGCAGTTCTTC. Encoded protein: CASRRTSGGSPYNEQFF. The chain combines TRBV6-2 or TRBV6-3 with TRBJ2-1, with 14 bases fitting TRBD2. The V gene end was trimmed by 6 bases and the J gene end by 2 bases; junction bases not matched to a gene: 6. The CDR3 consists of 17 residues. Germline CDR1 and CDR2: MNHEY and SVGEGT.

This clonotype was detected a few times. In DNA form, the CDR3 reads TGTGCCAGCAGTGCTCGGACAGGGTGGGGCAATTCACCCCTCCACTTT. Translation: CASSARTGWGNSPLHF. The rearrangement joins TRBV27 to TRBJ1-6, with TRBD1 matching over 8 bases. The junction had 10 bases not matched to a gene; V was cut back by 5 bases and J by 7 bases. CDR3 size: 16 residues. Germline V gene sequence: CDR1 MNHEY, CDR2 SMNVEV (reference sequence).